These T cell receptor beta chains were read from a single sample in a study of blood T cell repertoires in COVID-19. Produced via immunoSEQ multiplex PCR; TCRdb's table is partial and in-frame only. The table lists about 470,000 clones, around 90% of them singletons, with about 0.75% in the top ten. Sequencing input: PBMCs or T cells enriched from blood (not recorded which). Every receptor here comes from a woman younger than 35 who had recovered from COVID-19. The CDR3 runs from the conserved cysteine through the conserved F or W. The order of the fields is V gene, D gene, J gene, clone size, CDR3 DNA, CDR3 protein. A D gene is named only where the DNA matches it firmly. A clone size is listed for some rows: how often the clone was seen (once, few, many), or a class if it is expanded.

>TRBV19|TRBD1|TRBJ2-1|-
TGTGCCAGTAGTATCTACAGGGGCAATGAGCAGTTCTTC
CASSIYRGNEQFF
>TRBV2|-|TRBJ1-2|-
TGTGCCAGCAGTGATGACAGCTTATATGGCTACACCTTC
CASSDDSLYGYTF
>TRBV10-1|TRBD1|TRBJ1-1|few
TGCGCCAGCAGTGACGGGACAGGCAAGAACACTGAAGCTTTCTTT
CASSDGTGKNTEAFF
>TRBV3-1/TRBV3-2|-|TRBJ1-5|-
TGTGCCAGCAGCCAAGGCCCGATGAGGGATAATCAGCCCCAGCATTTT
CASSQGPMRDNQPQHF
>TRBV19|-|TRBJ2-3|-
TGTGCCAGTAGTGAGACAGGTCCAAGCACAGATACGCAGTATTTT
CASSETGPSTDTQYF
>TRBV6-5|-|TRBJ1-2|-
TGTGCCAGCAGTTCTCGCCCGACACCTAACTATGGCTACACCTTC
CASSSRPTPNYGYTF
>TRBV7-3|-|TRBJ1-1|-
TGTGCCAGCAGCTTATCACACCCGAACACTGAAGCTTTCTTT
CASSLSHPNTEAFF
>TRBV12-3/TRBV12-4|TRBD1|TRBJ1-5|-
TGTGCCAGCAGTTCCAGGGGGCATCAGCCCCAGCATTTT
CASSSRGHQPQHF
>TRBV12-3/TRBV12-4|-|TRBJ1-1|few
TGTGCCAGCAGTTTAAAGCATGAAGCTTTCTTT
CASSLKHEAFF
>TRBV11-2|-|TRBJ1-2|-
TGTGCCAGCAGCTTAGATCGGGCGGGTTCTAAAGATGGCTACACCTTC
CASSLDRAGSKDGYTF
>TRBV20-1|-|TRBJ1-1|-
TGCAGTGCTAGACAGGGCGCTGAAGCTTTCTTT
CSARQGAEAFF
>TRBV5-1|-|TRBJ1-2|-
TGCGCCAGCAGCTTGGGGACTCAAAACTATGGCTACACCTTC
CASSLGTQNYGYTF
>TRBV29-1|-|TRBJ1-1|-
TGCAGCGTACACGGACACACGAACACTGAAGCTTTCTTT
CSVHGHTNTEAFF
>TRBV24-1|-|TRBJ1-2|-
TGTGCCACCAGTGATCGGACGGGGACTAACTATGGCTACACCTTC
CATSDRTGTNYGYTF
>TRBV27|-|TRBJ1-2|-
TGTGCCAGCGGCTTCATTAACTATGGCTACACCTTC
CASGFINYGYTF
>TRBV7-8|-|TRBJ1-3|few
TGTGCCAGCAGCTTACTATCTGGAAACACCATATATTTT
CASSLLSGNTIYF
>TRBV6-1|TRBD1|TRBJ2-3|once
TGTGCCAGCAGTATTCTCAGGGGGACCCCAGATACGCAGTATTTT
CASSILRGTPDTQYF
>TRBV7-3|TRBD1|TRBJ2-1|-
TGTGCCAGCAGTTCGGGACAGGGGAATGAGCAGTTCTTC
CASSSGQGNEQFF
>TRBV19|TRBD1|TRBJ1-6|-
TGTGCCAGTAGTTGGACAGGGGGGAATTCACCCCTCCACTTT
CASSWTGGNSPLHF
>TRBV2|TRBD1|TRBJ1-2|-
TGTGCCAGCAGTGAGTACGGCACAGGGGCTAACTATGGCTACACCTTC
CASSEYGTGANYGYTF
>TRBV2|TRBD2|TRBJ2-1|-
TGTGCCCAAGCATGGGCTAGCGGGGTAGCCAATGAGCAGTTCTTC
CAQAWASGVANEQFF
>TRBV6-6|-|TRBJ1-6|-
TGTGCCACCCATGGCGCGGGGAATTCACCCCTCCACTTT
CATHGAGNSPLHF
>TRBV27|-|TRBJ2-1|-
TGTGCCAGCAGTTCGCAGGGCGCGGCCTTCTACAATGAGCAGTTCTTC
CASSSQGAAFYNEQFF
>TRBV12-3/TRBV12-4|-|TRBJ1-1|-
TGTGCCAGCAGCAGGTTGGGCACTGAAGCTTTCTTT
CASSRLGTEAFF
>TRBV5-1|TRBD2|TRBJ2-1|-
TGCGCCAGCAGCTTGGAACCAGCGGGGGGAAACAACTACAATGAGCAGTTCTTC
CASSLEPAGGNNYNEQFF
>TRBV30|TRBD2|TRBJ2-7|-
TGTGCCTGGAGTGTATACATTGCGGGGGGGAAAACCTACGAGCAGTACTTC
CAWSVYIAGGKTYEQYF
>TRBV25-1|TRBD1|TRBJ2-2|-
TGTGCCAGCAGTGAATACCGGGACAGGGGAGACACCGGGGAGCTGTTTTTT
CASSEYRDRGDTGELFF
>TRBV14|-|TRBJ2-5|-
TGTGCCAGCAGCCAAGAAATCGTGGAGACCCAGTACTTC
CASSQEIVETQYF
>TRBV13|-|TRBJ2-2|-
TGTGCCAGCAGCTTCTTTCGTGGGACTCAAAACACCGGGGAGCTGTTTTTT
CASSFFRGTQNTGELFF
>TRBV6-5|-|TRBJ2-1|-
TGTGCCAGCAGCCGGGGGGCCGCGATCCAGAATGAGCAGTTCTTC
CASSRGAAIQNEQFF
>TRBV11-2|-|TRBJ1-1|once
TGTGCCAGCAGCTTAGTAATGAGTGGGAACACTGAAGCTTTCTTT
CASSLVMSGNTEAFF
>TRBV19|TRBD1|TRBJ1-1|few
TGTGCCAGTAGTCCCGCAGACAGGGACGCTTTCTTT
CASSPADRDAFF
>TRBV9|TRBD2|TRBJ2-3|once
TGTGCCAGCAGCTTGAGTAGCGGGGGGGGACTGGATACGCAGTATTTT
CASSLSSGGGLDTQYF
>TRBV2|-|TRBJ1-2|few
TGTGCCAGCAGTGGACAGACCAACTATGGCTACACCTTC
CASSGQTNYGYTF
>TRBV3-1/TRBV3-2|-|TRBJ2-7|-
TGTGCCAGCAGCCCCGGTGGTCAGGGGAAGCAGTACTTC
CASSPGGQGKQYF
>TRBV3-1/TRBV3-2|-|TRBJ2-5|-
TGTGCCAGCAGCCCCCTAGGGGGATGGGACCAAGAGACCCAGTACTTC
CASSPLGGWDQETQYF
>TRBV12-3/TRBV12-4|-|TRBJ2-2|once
TGTGCCAGCAATCGGGCCGGGGAGCTGTTTTTT
CASNRAGELFF
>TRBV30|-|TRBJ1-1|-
TGTGCCTGGAATGTACGGGGAACTGAAGCTTTCTTT
CAWNVRGTEAFF
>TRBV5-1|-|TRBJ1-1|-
TGCGCCAGCAGCTTGGCGGGACAGAACACTGAAGCTTTCTTT
CASSLAGQNTEAFF
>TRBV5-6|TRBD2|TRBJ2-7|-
TGTGCCAGCAGCCCCCTCCCCCCGCGGGGGGCCCCCTACGAGCAGTACTTC
CASSPLPPRGAPYEQYF
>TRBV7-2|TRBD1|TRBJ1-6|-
TGTGCCAGCAGCTCCCGGACAGGCGGCAATTCACCCCTCCACTTT
CASSSRTGGNSPLHF
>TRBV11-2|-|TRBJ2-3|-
TGTGCCAGCAGCTTAGAGGGAGGTAATACGCAGTATTTT
CASSLEGGNTQYF
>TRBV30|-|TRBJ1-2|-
TGTGCCTGGAGCCCCCTCGCATCGTGGCCGGGGGGCTACACCTTC
CAWSPLASWPGGYTF
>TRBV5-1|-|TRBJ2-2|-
TGCGCCAGCAGCTTGGAAGGGGCTTCGAACACCGGGGAGCTGTTTTTT
CASSLEGASNTGELFF
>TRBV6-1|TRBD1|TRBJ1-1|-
TGTGCCAGCAGTGACGCAGGGGGCCGAACTGAAGCTTTCTTT
CASSDAGGRTEAFF
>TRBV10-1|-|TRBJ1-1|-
TGCGCCAGCAAACCTTCACCGGGGGACACTGAAGCTTTCTTT
CASKPSPGDTEAFF
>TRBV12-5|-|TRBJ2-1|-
TGTGCTAGTGGTTTGGTTGATTTGAGGGCAGGGGCCAATGAGCAGTTCTTC
CASGLVDLRAGANEQFF
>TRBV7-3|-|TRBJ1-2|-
TGTGCCAGCAGCTTGACAGGCCGAGGGGATTATGGCTACACCTTC
CASSLTGRGDYGYTF
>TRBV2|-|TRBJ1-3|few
TGTGCCAGCAGTCCAGGGGCTACTGGAAACACCATATATTTT
CASSPGATGNTIYF
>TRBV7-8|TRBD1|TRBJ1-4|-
TGTGCCAGCAGCTTAAGGACAGGGGGAAATGAAAAACTGTTTTTT
CASSLRTGGNEKLFF
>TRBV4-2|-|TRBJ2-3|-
TGTGCCAGCAGCCAAGAAATAACGGGGGGCGGCACAGATACGCAGTATTTT
CASSQEITGGGTDTQYF
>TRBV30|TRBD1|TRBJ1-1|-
TGTGCCTTACCACGGACCGGGACAGCGAACACTGAAGCTTTCTTT
CALPRTGTANTEAFF
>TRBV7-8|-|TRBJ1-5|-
TGTGCCAGCAGCTTCCGACAGGATCGGTTGGGGCCCCAGCATTTT
CASSFRQDRLGPQHF
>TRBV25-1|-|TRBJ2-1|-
TGTGCCAGCATCCCCCCCGAGAGTAATGAGCAGTTCTTC
CASIPPESNEQFF
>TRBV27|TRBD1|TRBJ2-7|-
TGTGCCAGCAGTTGGGGGACAGGGGGCTACGAGCAGTACTTC
CASSWGTGGYEQYF
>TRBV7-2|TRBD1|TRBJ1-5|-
TGTGCCAGCAGCCCGACAGGGGCCAATCAGCCCCAGCATTTT
CASSPTGANQPQHF
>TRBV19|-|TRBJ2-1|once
TGTGCCAGTAGTATCAGCTACAATGAGCAGTTCTTC
CASSISYNEQFF